This T cell receptor (beta chain) emerged from a study of cytomegalovirus exposure and HLA in healthy donors. General study points: Later findings reportedly placed an Asian-associated ancestry cluster below the roughly 700-donor mean for N-insertions. Donor immune exposure was known only as CMV serostatus. TCR beta chain V- and J-gene trimming was linked, in a later analysis, to a missense variant in DCLRE1C.

The germline V gene has CDR1 LNHDA and CDR2 SQIVND (reference sequence). The CDR3 is 15 amino acids. The junction had 6 bases not matched to a gene; V was cut back by 4 bases and J by 2 bases. 13 Jbeta primers and 60 Vbeta primers were used for the PCR. TCRdb keeps only in-frame clones here, not all; method: immunoSEQ multiplex PCR. In the table there are 150,000 to 200,000 clones, 84% of which are singletons. Points on this clone: As yet, its antigen is unknown.

The rearrangement uses TRBV19 and TRBJ2-7; 9 bases line up with TRBD1. The sample comprised PBMCs. This sequence was found in a boy younger than 18 in good health and CMV-seronegative. The chain's CDR3 is CASSTLGQGTYEQYF. The CDR3, as DNA: TGTGCCAGTAGTACCCTAGGACAGGGGACCTACGAGCAGTACTTC.